These T cell receptor beta chains were read from a single sample in a study of T cell repertoires in cytomegalovirus infection. TCRdb redid the calling of the reads with MiXCR, one entry per CDR3 protein. The sample includes under 200,000 distinct CDR3 sequences, roughly 9% of them seen just once. Sequenced sample: PBMCs. These receptor sequences come from a human donor in good health (CMV status not recorded). Some clones in this sample may be carry-over from other donors' samples. CDR3s include the opening cysteine and the closing phenylalanine or tryptophan. A D gene is named only where the DNA matches it firmly. Rows give clone size only sometimes, using once, few, many, or a class for an expanded clone.

CDR3	DNA	size	J	D	V
CASSYGPGQPQHF	TGTGCCAGCAGTTACGGTCCGGGGCAGCCCCAGCATTTT	many	TRBJ1-5	.	TRBV6-2/TRBV6-3
CAILGTGGRETQYF	TGTGCCATCTTGGGGACAGGGGGCAGGGAGACCCAGTACTTC	many	TRBJ2-5	TRBD1	TRBV28
CASSLQFRGGGMDTQYF	TGCGCCAGCAGCCTGCAATTCCGCGGGGGCGGAATGGATACGCAGTATTTT	many	TRBJ2-3	.	TRBV7-8
CASSLAAGGPLYEQYF	TGTGCCAGCAGCTTAGCTGCGGGGGGTCCCCTCTACGAGCAGTACTTC	many	TRBJ2-7	TRBD2	TRBV7-2
CASSQPGTASNQPQHF	TGCGCCAGCAGCCAACCCGGGACGGCTAGCAATCAGCCCCAGCATTTT	.	TRBJ1-5	.	TRBV4-1
CASRTSGGSGEPQHF	TGTGCCAGTAGAACTAGCGGCGGATCTGGTGAGCCCCAGCATTTT	many	TRBJ1-5	.	TRBV19
CASSPNQGGTETQYF	TGTGCCAGCTCACCCAACCAAGGGGGCACGGAGACCCAGTACTTC	.	TRBJ2-5	TRBD1	TRBV18
CASRPAGPENSPLHF	TGTGCCAGCAGGCCAGCGGGACCAGAGAATTCACCCCTCCACTTT	.	TRBJ1-6	.	TRBV12-3/TRBV12-4
CASSELGTGGTEAFF	TGTGCCAGCAGTGAATTGGGGACAGGGGGGACTGAAGCTTTCTTT	many	TRBJ1-1	TRBD1	TRBV2
CASSLGRNTEAFF	TGTGCCAGCAGCTTAGGTCGGAACACTGAAGCTTTCTTT	many	TRBJ1-1	.	TRBV5-1
CASSILGEHTEAFF	TGTGCCAGTAGTATTCTGGGGGAGCACACTGAAGCTTTCTTT	few	TRBJ1-1	.	TRBV19
CASSQAMGASNQPQHF	TGTGCCAGTAGCCAGGCGATGGGGGCCTCCAATCAGCCCCAGCATTTT	few	TRBJ1-5	.	TRBV19
CASNPDRYYGYTF	TGTGCCAGTAATCCGGACAGATATTATGGCTACACCTTC	many	TRBJ1-2	.	TRBV19
CSVSSGTTYEQYF	TGCAGCGTCTCTAGCGGGACGACCTACGAGCAGTACTTC	many	TRBJ2-7	TRBD2	TRBV29-1
CASSFSGDGNEQFF	TGTGCCAGCAGCTTTAGCGGGGATGGCAATGAGCAGTTCTTC	many	TRBJ2-1	TRBD2	TRBV7-2
CASSLGHGRERTSYEQYF	TGTGCCAGCAGCTTAGGCCACGGGAGGGAGCGGACCTCCTACGAGCAGTACTTC	many	TRBJ2-7	TRBD2	TRBV7-2
CASSEARGNTIYF	TGTGCCAGCAGTGAAGCCAGGGGAAACACCATATATTTT	few	TRBJ1-3	.	TRBV2
CASSRINTGELFF	TGTGCCAGCAGCAGAATAAACACCGGGGAGCTGTTTTTT	many	TRBJ2-2	.	TRBV28